What follows describes a single T cell receptor beta chain. What it binds is unknown. The data are from a study of T cell repertoires in cytomegalovirus infection. Background on the study: Recently identified HLA-C-restricted CMV epitopes were among the peptides used. Through public TCR beta signatures, both CMV infection and matching HLA type were indicated. Study-wide results and caveats: Clonotypes of TCR beta that were HLA-C-restricted and CMV-specific dominated the ex vivo response. Of the TCR beta families, the public ones yielded a cumulative frequency that identified carriers of CMV plus the relevant HLA.

MiXCR, applied by TCRdb to the reads, yields one record per CDR3 protein. There are roughly 340,000 distinct CDR3 sequences in the sample; almost 30% occur only once, and around 19% lies in the top ten. Germline CDR1 and CDR2: DFQATT and SNEGSKA (reference sequence). CDR3 size: 14 residues. V was shortened by 6 bases and J by 3 bases, with 17 bases between the two germline ends. This TCR derives from a human donor in good health (CMV status not recorded). Some clones in this sample may be carry-over from other donors' samples. The gene calls are TRBV20-1 and TRBJ1-2, with D unclear. Sequenced here: cultured PBMCs, sampled from culture after CMV antigen stimulation. CDR3 protein: CSAKRAPGDYGYTF. DNA for the CDR3: TGCAGTGCCAAGAGGGCTCCCGGGGACTATGGCTACACCTTC.